The rows below give T cell receptor beta chains drawn from one sample of a study of vaccination and CD4 T cells after COVID-19. In TCRdb, the PCR reads were re-called with MiXCR into one record per CDR3 protein. Among 20,000 to 25,000 distinct CDR3 sequences listed, around 46% were seen once. No antigen has been identified for these receptors. The material sequenced was CD4+ T cells from blood, cultured in vitro, taken about 7 months after SARS-CoV-2 vaccination. These TCRs come from a human donor who had recovered from COVID-19. Both conserved end residues are part of each CDR3. The D gene is left open where the match is weak. Some rows mark clone size as missing; the rest say once, few, many or name a class of expanded clone.

clone size: few
D gene: TRBD1
V gene: TRBV20-1
J gene: TRBJ2-7
CDR3 protein: CSAPGQGDLVQYF
CDR3 DNA: TGCAGTGCTCCGGGACAGGGTGATCTGGTGCAGTACTTC

clone size: few
D gene: .
V gene: TRBV25-1
J gene: TRBJ1-6
CDR3 protein: CASSEYGREGSPLHF
CDR3 DNA: TGTGCCAGCAGTGAATACGGCAGAGAAGGTTCACCCCTCCACTTT

clone size: few
D gene: .
V gene: TRBV6-5
J gene: TRBJ2-7
CDR3 protein: CASSYGADGSYEQYF
CDR3 DNA: TGTGCCAGCAGTTACGGAGCGGACGGCTCCTACGAGCAGTACTTC

clone size: .
D gene: .
V gene: TRBV5-4
J gene: TRBJ2-1
CDR3 protein: CASSLGLEYEQFF
CDR3 DNA: TGTGCCAGCAGCTTGGGACTAGAGTATGAGCAGTTCTTC

clone size: .
D gene: .
V gene: TRBV5-4
J gene: TRBJ1-2
CDR3 protein: CASSLDGDSYGYTF
CDR3 DNA: TGTGCCAGCAGCTTGGACGGGGATTCCTATGGCTACACCTTC

clone size: .
D gene: .
V gene: TRBV20-1
J gene: TRBJ1-2
CDR3 protein: CSARPQSSGYGYTF
CDR3 DNA: TGCAGTGCTAGGCCACAGTCTAGTGGCTATGGCTACACCTTC

clone size: .
D gene: .
V gene: TRBV6-2/TRBV6-3
J gene: TRBJ2-3
CDR3 protein: CASSYMYTQYF
CDR3 DNA: TGTGCCAGCAGTTACATGTATACGCAGTATTTT

clone size: .
D gene: .
V gene: TRBV6-2/TRBV6-3
J gene: TRBJ1-1
CDR3 protein: CASSRFGNTEAFF
CDR3 DNA: TGTGCCAGCAGTAGATTTGGAAACACTGAAGCTTTCTTT

clone size: .
D gene: .
V gene: TRBV20-1
J gene: TRBJ2-7
CDR3 protein: CSAYDSSYEQYF
CDR3 DNA: TGCAGTGCTTACGACAGCTCCTACGAGCAGTACTTC

clone size: .
D gene: TRBD1
V gene: TRBV6-5
J gene: TRBJ1-2
CDR3 protein: CASSYSIPVRGVDYGYTF
CDR3 DNA: TGTGCCAGCAGTTACTCGATACCGGTCAGGGGGGTTGACTATGGCTACACCTTC

clone size: .
D gene: TRBD2
V gene: TRBV5-3
J gene: TRBJ2-5
CDR3 protein: CATKREGLETQYF
CDR3 DNA: TGTGCCACCAAGCGGGAGGGCCTTGAGACCCAGTACTTC

clone size: few
D gene: TRBD1
V gene: TRBV10-3
J gene: TRBJ2-7
CDR3 protein: CAIGQGTTYEQYF
CDR3 DNA: TGTGCCATTGGACAGGGGACAACCTACGAGCAGTACTTC

clone size: .
D gene: .
V gene: TRBV7-8
J gene: TRBJ1-2
CDR3 protein: CASSLGDVYGYTF
CDR3 DNA: TGTGCCAGCAGCCTAGGAGACGTCTATGGCTACACCTTC

clone size: .
D gene: .
V gene: TRBV20-1
J gene: TRBJ2-3
CDR3 protein: CSARVTLRTDTQYF
CDR3 DNA: TGCAGTGCTAGAGTTACACTCCGCACAGATACGCAGTATTTT

clone size: .
D gene: TRBD2
V gene: TRBV7-2
J gene: TRBJ2-1
CDR3 protein: CASRTSGRANEQFF
CDR3 DNA: TGTGCCAGCAGGACTAGCGGGAGGGCCAATGAGCAGTTCTTC

clone size: .
D gene: .
V gene: TRBV28
J gene: TRBJ2-7
CDR3 protein: CASSFGGTYEQYF
CDR3 DNA: TGTGCCAGCAGTTTCGGGGGAACCTACGAGCAGTACTTC

clone size: .
D gene: .
V gene: TRBV2
J gene: TRBJ2-5
CDR3 protein: CASRGSGGWETQYF
CDR3 DNA: TGTGCCAGCAGAGGGAGTGGGGGGTGGGAGACCCAGTACTTC

clone size: few
D gene: TRBD1
V gene: TRBV6-1
J gene: TRBJ1-6
CDR3 protein: CASSLRQGATFSPLHF
CDR3 DNA: TGTGCCAGCAGTCTTAGACAGGGGGCGACTTTTTCACCCCTCCACTTT

clone size: few
D gene: .
V gene: TRBV19
J gene: TRBJ1-6
CDR3 protein: CASSPSYNSPLHF
CDR3 DNA: TGTGCCAGTAGTCCGAGCTATAATTCACCCCTCCACTTT

clone size: .
D gene: .
V gene: TRBV11-3
J gene: TRBJ2-1
CDR3 protein: CASSLQGTYNEQFF
CDR3 DNA: TGTGCCAGCAGCTTACAGGGAACCTACAATGAGCAGTTCTTC

clone size: .
D gene: .
V gene: TRBV10-3
J gene: TRBJ2-3
CDR3 protein: CAISEFSMRTQYF
CDR3 DNA: TGTGCCATCAGTGAGTTTAGCATGCGTACGCAGTATTTT

clone size: .
D gene: .
V gene: TRBV7-2
J gene: TRBJ2-1
CDR3 protein: CASSLRPTRLLANEQFF
CDR3 DNA: TGTGCCAGCAGCTTAAGACCTACTAGACTCTTGGCCAATGAGCAGTTCTTC

clone size: .
D gene: .
V gene: TRBV2
J gene: TRBJ2-7
CDR3 protein: CASSEVSTVPEQYF
CDR3 DNA: TGTGCCAGCAGTGAAGTCTCAACTGTACCCGAGCAGTACTTC

clone size: .
D gene: .
V gene: TRBV2
J gene: TRBJ2-7
CDR3 protein: CASKAAGGEQYF
CDR3 DNA: TGTGCCAGCAAAGCAGCTGGGGGAGAGCAGTACTTC

clone size: .
D gene: .
V gene: TRBV2
J gene: TRBJ2-7
CDR3 protein: CASSEGGWVADTYEQYF
CDR3 DNA: TGTGCCAGCAGTGAAGGAGGCTGGGTAGCAGATACCTACGAGCAGTACTTC

clone size: .
D gene: .
V gene: TRBV20-1
J gene: TRBJ1-1
CDR3 protein: CSATQQLNTEAFF
CDR3 DNA: TGCAGTGCTACTCAGCAACTGAACACTGAAGCTTTCTTT

clone size: medium-sized
D gene: .
V gene: TRBV20-1
J gene: TRBJ2-5
CDR3 protein: CSARRRAGETQYF
CDR3 DNA: TGCAGTGCTAGACGACGAGCCGGGGAGACCCAGTACTTC

clone size: .
D gene: TRBD2
V gene: TRBV24-1
J gene: TRBJ2-7
CDR3 protein: CATSELYTSGRAREQYF
CDR3 DNA: TGTGCCACCAGTGAATTATACACTAGCGGGAGGGCACGGGAGCAGTACTTC

clone size: .
D gene: .
V gene: TRBV7-9
J gene: TRBJ1-6
CDR3 protein: CASSWAGEPSPLHF
CDR3 DNA: TGTGCCAGCAGCTGGGCGGGAGAACCTTCACCCCTCCACTTT

clone size: few
D gene: .
V gene: TRBV7-9
J gene: TRBJ2-5
CDR3 protein: CASSLEGLGTQYF
CDR3 DNA: TGTGCCAGCAGCTTAGAGGGTCTAGGGACCCAGTACTTC

clone size: few
D gene: .
V gene: TRBV20-1
J gene: TRBJ2-3
CDR3 protein: CSSSGRGDTQYF
CDR3 DNA: .

clone size: medium-sized
D gene: TRBD1
V gene: TRBV6-1
J gene: TRBJ1-5
CDR3 protein: CASRVGTGANQPQHF
CDR3 DNA: TGTGCCAGCAGAGTGGGGACAGGGGCCAATCAGCCCCAGCATTTT

clone size: few
D gene: .
V gene: TRBV7-9
J gene: TRBJ2-2
CDR3 protein: CASSRGGTVNTGELFF
CDR3 DNA: TGTGCCAGCAGCAGAGGGGGGACAGTGAACACCGGGGAGCTGTTTTTT

clone size: few
D gene: TRBD2
V gene: TRBV7-3
J gene: TRBJ2-3
CDR3 protein: CASSPLAGTDTQYF
CDR3 DNA: TGTGCCAGCAGCCCTCTAGCGGGCACAGATACGCAGTATTTT

clone size: .
D gene: TRBD2
V gene: TRBV7-3
J gene: TRBJ2-1
CDR3 protein: CASSFNGRGEQFF
CDR3 DNA: TGTGCCAGCAGCTTTAACGGGAGGGGTGAGCAGTTCTTC

clone size: few
D gene: .
V gene: TRBV20-1
J gene: TRBJ1-6
CDR3 protein: CSASMGSYNSPLHF
CDR3 DNA: TGCAGTGCTAGTATGGGTTCCTATAATTCACCCCTCCACTTT

clone size: few
D gene: .
V gene: TRBV7-9
J gene: TRBJ2-5
CDR3 protein: CASSLGPRETQYF
CDR3 DNA: TGTGCCAGCAGCTTAGGCCCACGGGAGACCCAGTACTTC

clone size: .
D gene: .
V gene: TRBV16
J gene: TRBJ2-2
CDR3 protein: CASSQLGRGATGELFF
CDR3 DNA: TGTGCCAGCAGCCAATTGGGCAGGGGAGCCACCGGGGAGCTGTTTTTT

clone size: few
D gene: .
V gene: TRBV15
J gene: TRBJ1-5
CDR3 protein: CATSRDYQGIDPNQPQHF
CDR3 DNA: TGTGCCACCAGCAGAGATTATCAGGGGATCGACCCCAATCAGCCCCAGCATTTT

clone size: .
D gene: TRBD1
V gene: TRBV20-1
J gene: TRBJ2-3
CDR3 protein: CSAGLGTGSTDTQYF
CDR3 DNA: TGCAGTGCCGGACTGGGGACAGGATCCACAGATACGCAGTATTTT

clone size: .
D gene: .
V gene: TRBV20-1
J gene: TRBJ2-3
CDR3 protein: CSAQDSRKGTQYF
CDR3 DNA: TGCAGTGCGCAGGACTCACGGAAGGGTACGCAGTATTTT

clone size: .
D gene: .
V gene: TRBV10-3
J gene: TRBJ2-5
CDR3 protein: CAISESNGRETQYF
CDR3 DNA: TGTGCCATCAGTGAGTCGAATGGGCGAGAGACCCAGTACTTC

clone size: .
D gene: TRBD2
V gene: TRBV4-2
J gene: TRBJ2-5
CDR3 protein: CASSQDPGGQYQETQYF
CDR3 DNA: TGTGCCAGCAGCCAAGATCCGGGGGGTCAGTACCAAGAGACCCAGTACTTC

clone size: .
D gene: .
V gene: TRBV10-3
J gene: TRBJ2-7
CDR3 protein: CAISDGGNHYEQYF
CDR3 DNA: TGTGCCATCAGTGATGGGGGCAACCATTACGAGCAGTACTTC

clone size: few
D gene: TRBD2
V gene: TRBV7-2
J gene: TRBJ2-7
CDR3 protein: CASSLPSAGGYEQYF
CDR3 DNA: TGTGCCAGCAGCTTACCTAGTGCGGGGGGCTACGAGCAGTACTTC

clone size: .
D gene: TRBD1
V gene: TRBV6-5
J gene: TRBJ1-2
CDR3 protein: CASSSTGGGRYGYTF
CDR3 DNA: TGTGCCAGCAGTTCAACAGGGGGGGGAAGGTATGGCTACACCTTC

clone size: .
D gene: .
V gene: TRBV5-4
J gene: TRBJ1-2
CDR3 protein: CASRGPGRGSEVYGYTF
CDR3 DNA: TGTGCCAGCAGGGGACCCGGCAGGGGCAGTGAGGTCTATGGCTACACCTTC

clone size: .
D gene: .
V gene: TRBV20-1
J gene: TRBJ1-2
CDR3 protein: CSASMGASGYTF
CDR3 DNA: TGCAGTGCTAGCATGGGGGCCAGTGGCTACACCTTC